This T cell receptor beta chain was retrieved from a study of blood T cell repertoires in COVID-19. Assignments of participants to cohorts depended upon their own reported clinical history. Recovery among Cohort 3 donors was established by two negative PCRs, clearance, or symptom resolution. Original processing notes: Reference gene primers were amplified, and this amplification served to estimate nucleated cell counts. TCRdb keeps only in-frame clones here, not all; method: immunoSEQ multiplex PCR. That table furnishes V, J and clone size, whereas the DNA furnished D and trimming. The sample carries about 140,000 clones, about 79% recorded once. The germline CDR1 and CDR2 sequences are SNHLY and FYNNEI. There are 15 residues in the CDR3. V shed 6 bases and J shed 4 bases, with 16 bases lying between them.

V is TRBV2 and J is TRBJ2-1; no clear D gene. The clonotype comes from a woman in her 50s who had recovered from COVID-19. Specimen: PBMCs or T cells enriched from blood (not recorded which). In DNA, the CDR3 is TGTGCCAGCAGCCCAGCCGGAAGGAGTTACAATGAGCAGTTCTTC. It codes for CASSPAGRSYNEQFF.